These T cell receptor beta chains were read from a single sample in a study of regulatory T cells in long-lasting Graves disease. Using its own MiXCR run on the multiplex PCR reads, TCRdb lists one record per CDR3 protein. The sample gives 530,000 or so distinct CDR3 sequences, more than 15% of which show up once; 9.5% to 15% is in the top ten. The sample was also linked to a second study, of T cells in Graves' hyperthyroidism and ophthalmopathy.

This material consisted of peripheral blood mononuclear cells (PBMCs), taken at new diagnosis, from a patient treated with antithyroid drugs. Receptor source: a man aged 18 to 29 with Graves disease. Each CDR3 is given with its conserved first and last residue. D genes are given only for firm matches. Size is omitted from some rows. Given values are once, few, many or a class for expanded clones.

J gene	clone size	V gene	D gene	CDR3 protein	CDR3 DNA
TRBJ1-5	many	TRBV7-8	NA	CASSSGVGGQPQHF	TGTGCCAGCAGCTCCGGGGTGGGGGGTCAGCCCCAGCATTTT
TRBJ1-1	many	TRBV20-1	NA	CSARQTGPTEAFF	TGCAGTGCTAGGCAGACAGGACCCACTGAAGCTTTCTTT
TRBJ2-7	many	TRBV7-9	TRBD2	CASSTFLAGGYSYEQYF	TGTGCCAGCAGCACCTTCCTAGCGGGAGGGTACTCCTACGAGCAGTACTTC
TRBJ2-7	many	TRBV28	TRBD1	CASSTKGGSQPPYEQYF	TGTGCCAGCAGTACGAAAGGGGGCAGCCAACCACCCTACGAGCAGTACTTC
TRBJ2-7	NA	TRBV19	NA	CASSRDSKRSYEQYF	TGTGCCAGTAGCAGGGACTCCAAACGCTCCTACGAGCAGTACTTC
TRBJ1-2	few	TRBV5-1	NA	CASSLASGTAYGYTF	TGCGCCAGCAGCTTGGCTTCCGGGACGGCCTATGGCTACACCTTC
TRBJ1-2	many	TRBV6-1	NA	CASSPFGVTSYGYTF	TGTGCCAGCAGCCCATTTGGCGTTACTAGCTATGGCTACACCTTC
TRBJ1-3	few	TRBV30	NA	CAWSVISGAGNTIYF	TGTGCCTGGAGTGTGATCTCAGGGGCTGGAAACACCATATATTTT
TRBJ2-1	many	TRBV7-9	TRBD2	CASSLPGTSDVNEQFF	TGTGCCAGCAGCTTGCCCGGGACTAGCGACGTCAATGAGCAGTTCTTC
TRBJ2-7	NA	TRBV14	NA	CASSGTRDRAYYEQYF	TGTGCCAGCAGCGGGACTAGAGACAGGGCCTACTACGAGCAGTACTTC
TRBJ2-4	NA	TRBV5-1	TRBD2	CASSFGREYNIQYF	TGCGCCAGCAGCTTCGGGCGGGAGTACAACATTCAGTACTTC
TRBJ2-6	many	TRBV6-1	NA	CASSEARAGANVLTF	TGTGCCAGCAGTGAAGCCCGAGCTGGGGCCAACGTCCTGACTTTC
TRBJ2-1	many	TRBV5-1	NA	CASKYVEQFF	TGCGCCAGCAAGTATGTTGAGCAGTTCTTC
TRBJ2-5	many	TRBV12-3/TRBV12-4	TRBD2	CASSLATTSGSQETQYF	TGTGCCAGCAGTTTAGCGACGACTAGCGGGAGCCAAGAGACCCAGTACTTC
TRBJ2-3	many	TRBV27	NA	CASSLQNPRGGSTDTQYF	TGTGCCAGCAGTTTACAAAATCCTCGGGGCGGGAGCACAGATACGCAGTATTTT
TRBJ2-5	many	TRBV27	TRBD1	CASSLLPSRGRVQTQYF	TGTGCCAGCAGTTTATTACCCAGCAGGGGGCGCGTACAGACCCAGTACTTC
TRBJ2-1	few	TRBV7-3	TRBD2	CASSLSRTSGNENEQFF	TGTGCCAGCAGCTTATCCCGGACTAGCGGGAATGAGAATGAGCAGTTCTTC
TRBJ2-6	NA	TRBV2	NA	CASSVRSEANVLTF	TGTGCCAGCAGTGTGAGGTCTGAGGCCAACGTCCTGACTTTC
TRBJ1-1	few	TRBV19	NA	CASSSLGGINPEAFF	TGTGCCAGTAGCTCGCTTGGGGGGATTAACCCTGAAGCTTTCTTT
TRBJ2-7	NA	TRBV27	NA	CASSSLRDEQYF	TGTGCCAGCAGTTCCCTAAGGGACGAGCAGTACTTC
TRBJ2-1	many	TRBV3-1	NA	CASSPGPPNEQFF	TGTGCCAGCAGCCCGGGACCCCCAAATGAGCAGTTCTTC
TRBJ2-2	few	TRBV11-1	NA	CASSLELARGELFF	TGTGCCAGCAGCTTAGAACTAGCCCGCGGGGAGCTGTTTTTT
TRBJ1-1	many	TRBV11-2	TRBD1	CASSLTTGGRTEAFF	TGTGCCAGCAGCTTAACCACAGGGGGGAGGACTGAAGCTTTCTTT
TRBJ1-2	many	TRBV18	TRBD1	CASSPQQGANYGYTF	TGTGCCAGCTCACCACAACAGGGGGCTAACTATGGCTACACCTTC
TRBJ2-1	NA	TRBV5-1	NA	CASSLIDDEQFF	TGCGCCAGCAGCTTGATTGACGATGAGCAGTTCTTC
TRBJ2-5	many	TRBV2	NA	CASSARQTQETQYF	TGTGCCAGCAGTGCCCGACAGACCCAAGAGACCCAGTACTTC
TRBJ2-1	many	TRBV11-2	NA	CASSLDPSSYNEQFF	TGTGCCAGCAGCTTAGACCCGAGCTCCTACAATGAGCAGTTCTTC